This T cell receptor (beta chain) emerged from a study of PD-L1 blockade in urothelial cancer. Overall study: Males with bladder-origin urothelial cancer constituted about nine tenths of the roughly 29 patients.

Repertoires were generated with immunoSEQ multiplex PCR, while TCRdb's copy carries only in-frame clones and drops some. The sample consists of 25,000 to 35,000 clones, under 90% of them appearing once. Time point denoted: peripheral blood 6 weeks after treatment start. In the case of this clone: Antigen: not known.

The CDR3 contains 13 residues. Trimming took 1 base from V and 7 from J, leaving 8 bases between them. Germline-derived CDR1 and CDR2 are SGHTA and FQGTGA. Overall study findings and caveats: Greater 3-week expansion of tumor-associated blood clones was recorded for durable-benefit patients.

The V call is TRBV7-3, the J call TRBJ2-1; no clear D. This material consisted of PBMCs, taken around atezolizumab (anti-PD-L1) treatment. This clonotype originated in a man between 65 and 85 years old with urothelial cancer. This chain's CDR3 is CASSLIPPNEQFF. CDR3 in DNA: TGTGCCAGCAGCTTAATCCCCCCGAATGAGCAGTTCTTC. The full variable domain, with the rest looked up from reference TRBV7-3 and TRBJ2-1, is GAGVSQTPSNKVTEKGKYVELRCDPISGHTALYWYRQSLGQGPEFLIYFQGTGAADDSGLPNDRFFAVRPEGSVSTLKIQRTERGDSAVYLCASSLIPPNEQFFGPGTRLTVL.